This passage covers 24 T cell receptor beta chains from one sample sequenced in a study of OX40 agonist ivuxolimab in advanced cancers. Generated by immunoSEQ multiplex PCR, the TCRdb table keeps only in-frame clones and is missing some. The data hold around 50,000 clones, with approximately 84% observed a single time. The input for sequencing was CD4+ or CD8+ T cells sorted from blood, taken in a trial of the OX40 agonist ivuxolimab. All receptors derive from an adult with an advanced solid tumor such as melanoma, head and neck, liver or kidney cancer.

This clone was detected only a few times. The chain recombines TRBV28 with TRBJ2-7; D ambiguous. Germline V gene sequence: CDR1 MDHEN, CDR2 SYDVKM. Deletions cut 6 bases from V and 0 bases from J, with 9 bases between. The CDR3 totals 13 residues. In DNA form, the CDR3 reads TGTGCCAGCAGATTTCTTAACTCCTACGAGCAGTACTTC. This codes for CASRFLNSYEQYF.

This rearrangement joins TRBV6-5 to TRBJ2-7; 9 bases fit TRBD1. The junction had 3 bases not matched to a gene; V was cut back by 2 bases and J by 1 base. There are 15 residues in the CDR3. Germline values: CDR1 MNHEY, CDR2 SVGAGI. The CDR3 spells CASSYGTGTSYEQYF. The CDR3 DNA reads TGTGCCAGCAGTTACGGGACAGGGACATCCTACGAGCAGTACTTC.

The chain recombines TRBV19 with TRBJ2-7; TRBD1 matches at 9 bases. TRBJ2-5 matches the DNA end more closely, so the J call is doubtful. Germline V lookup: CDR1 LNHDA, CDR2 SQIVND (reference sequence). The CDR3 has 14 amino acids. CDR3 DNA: TGTGCCAGTAGTATTAGACAGGGGGAAGAGACCCAGTACTTC. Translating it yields CASSIRQGEETQYF.

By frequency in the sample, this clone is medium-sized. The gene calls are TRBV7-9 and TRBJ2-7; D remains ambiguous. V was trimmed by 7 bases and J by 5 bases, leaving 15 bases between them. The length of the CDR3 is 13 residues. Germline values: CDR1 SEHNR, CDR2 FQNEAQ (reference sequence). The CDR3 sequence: CASTPVGSNEQYF. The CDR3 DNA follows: TGTGCCAGCACCCCGGTAGGTTCTAACGAGCAGTACTTC.

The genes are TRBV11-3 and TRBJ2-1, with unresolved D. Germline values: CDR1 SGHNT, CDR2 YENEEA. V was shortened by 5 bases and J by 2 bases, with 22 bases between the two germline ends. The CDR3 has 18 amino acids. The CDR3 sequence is CASSLSLMGQETYNEQFF. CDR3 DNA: TGTGCCAGCAGCCTATCCCTGATGGGTCAGGAGACCTACAATGAGCAGTTCTTC. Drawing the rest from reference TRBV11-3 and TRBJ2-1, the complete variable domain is EAGVVQSPRYKIIEKKQPVAFWCNPISGHNTLYWYLQNLGQGPELLIRYENEEAVDDSQLPKDRFSAERLKGVDSTLKIQPAELGDSAVYLCASSLSLMGQETYNEQFFGPGTRLTVL.

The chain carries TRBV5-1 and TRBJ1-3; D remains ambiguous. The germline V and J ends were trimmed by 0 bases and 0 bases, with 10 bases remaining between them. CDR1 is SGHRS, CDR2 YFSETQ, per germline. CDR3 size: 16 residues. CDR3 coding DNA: TGCGCCAGCAGCTTGGACTCTAGCCTCTCTGGAAACACCATATATTTT. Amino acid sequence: CASSLDSSLSGNTIYF.

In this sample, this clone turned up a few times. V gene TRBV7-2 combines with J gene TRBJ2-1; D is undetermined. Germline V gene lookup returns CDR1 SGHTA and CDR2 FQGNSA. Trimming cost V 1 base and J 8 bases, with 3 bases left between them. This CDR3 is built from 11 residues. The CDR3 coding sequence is TGTGCCAGCAGCTTAGAATATGAGCAGTTCTTC. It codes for CASSLEYEQFF.

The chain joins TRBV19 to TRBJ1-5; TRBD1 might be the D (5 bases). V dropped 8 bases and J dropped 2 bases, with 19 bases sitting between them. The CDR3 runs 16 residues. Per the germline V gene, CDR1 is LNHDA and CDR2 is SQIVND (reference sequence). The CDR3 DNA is TGTGCCAGTTCCCCCCGGCCCGGGGCTGGCAATCAGCCCCAGCATTTT. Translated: CASSPRPGAGNQPQHF. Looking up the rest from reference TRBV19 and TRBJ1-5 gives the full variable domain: DGGITQSPKYLFRKEGQNVTLSCEQNLNHDAMYWYRQDPGQGLRLIYYSQIVNDFQKGDIAEGYSVSREKKESFPLTVTSAQKNPTAFYLCASSPRPGAGNQPQHFGDGTRLSIL.

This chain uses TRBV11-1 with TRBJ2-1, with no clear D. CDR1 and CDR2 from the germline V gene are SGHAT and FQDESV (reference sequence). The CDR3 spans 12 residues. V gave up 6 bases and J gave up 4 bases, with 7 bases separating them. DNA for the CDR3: TGTGCCAGCAGTGCCGGATACAATGAGCAGTTCTTC. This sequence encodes CASSAGYNEQFF.

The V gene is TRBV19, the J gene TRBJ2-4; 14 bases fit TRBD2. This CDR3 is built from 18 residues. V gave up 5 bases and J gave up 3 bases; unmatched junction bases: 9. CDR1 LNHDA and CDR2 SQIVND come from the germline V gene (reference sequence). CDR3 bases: TGTGCCAGTAGTTACCGACTAGCGGGAGGGATGGGCAAAAACATTCAGTACTTC. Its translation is CASSYRLAGGMGKNIQYF.

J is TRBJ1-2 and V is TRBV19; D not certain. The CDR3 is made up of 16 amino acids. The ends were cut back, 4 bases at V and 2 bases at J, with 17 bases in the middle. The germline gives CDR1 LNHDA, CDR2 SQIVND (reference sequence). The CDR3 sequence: CASSTTVRERNYGYTF. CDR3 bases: TGTGCCAGTAGTACCACCGTAAGAGAGAGAAACTATGGCTACACCTTC.

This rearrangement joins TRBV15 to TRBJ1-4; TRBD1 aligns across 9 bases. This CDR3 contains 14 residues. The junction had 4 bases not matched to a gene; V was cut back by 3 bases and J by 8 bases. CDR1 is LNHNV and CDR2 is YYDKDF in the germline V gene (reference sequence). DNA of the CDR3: TGTGCCACCAGCAGGGGACAGGGCAACGAAAAACTGTTTTTT. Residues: CATSRGQGNEKLFF.

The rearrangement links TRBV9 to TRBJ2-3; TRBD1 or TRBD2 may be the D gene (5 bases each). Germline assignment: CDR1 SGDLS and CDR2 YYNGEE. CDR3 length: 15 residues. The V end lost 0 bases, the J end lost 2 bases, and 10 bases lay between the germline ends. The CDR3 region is CASSVDGTPTDTQYF. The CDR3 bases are TGTGCCAGCAGCGTAGATGGGACCCCCACAGATACGCAGTATTTT.

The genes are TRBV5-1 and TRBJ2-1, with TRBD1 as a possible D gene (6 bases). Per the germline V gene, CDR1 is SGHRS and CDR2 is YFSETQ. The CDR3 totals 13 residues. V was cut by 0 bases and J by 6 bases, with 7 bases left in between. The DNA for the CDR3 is TGCGCCAGCAGCTTGGGGGACACCAATGAGCAGTTCTTC. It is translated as CASSLGDTNEQFF. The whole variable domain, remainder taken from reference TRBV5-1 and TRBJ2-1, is KAGVTQTPRYLIKTRGQQVTLSCSPISGHRSVSWYQQTPGQGLQFLFEYFSETQRNKGNFPGRFSGRQFSNSRSEMNVSTLELGDSALYLCASSLGDTNEQFFGPGTRLTVL.

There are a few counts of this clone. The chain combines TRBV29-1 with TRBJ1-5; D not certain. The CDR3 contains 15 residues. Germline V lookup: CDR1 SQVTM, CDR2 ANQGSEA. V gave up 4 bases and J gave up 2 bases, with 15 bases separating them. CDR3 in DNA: TGCAGCGTTGCCGATGGGATCTTGGGCAATCAGCCCCAGCATTTT. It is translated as CSVADGILGNQPQHF.

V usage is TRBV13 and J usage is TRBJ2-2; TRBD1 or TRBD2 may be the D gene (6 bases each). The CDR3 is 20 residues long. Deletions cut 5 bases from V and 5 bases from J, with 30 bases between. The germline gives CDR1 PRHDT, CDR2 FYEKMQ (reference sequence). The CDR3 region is CASSPGTRQRGRTITGELFF. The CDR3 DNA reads TGTGCCAGCAGCCCCGGGACTCGGCAACGGGGGCGGACGATTACCGGGGAGCTGTTTTTT.

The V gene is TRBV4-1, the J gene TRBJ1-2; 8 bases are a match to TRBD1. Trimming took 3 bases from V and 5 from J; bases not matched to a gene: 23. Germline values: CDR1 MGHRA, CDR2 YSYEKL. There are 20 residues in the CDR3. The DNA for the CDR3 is TGCGCCAGCAGCCAGAATCCGAGGCGGCAGGGGGCTTTTCTGGGTTATGGCTACACCTTC. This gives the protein CASSQNPRRQGAFLGYGYTF.

The CDR3 nucleotides are TGTGCCAGCAGCTTGGCAGGAGGAAACACCATATATTTT. Its translation is CASSLAGGNTIYF. J is TRBJ1-3 and V is TRBV5-4; D not resolved. Trimming stripped 0 bases from V and 4 bases from J, with 5 bases between. The CDR3 has 13 amino acids. Germline V gives CDR1 SGHNT, CDR2 YYREEE (reference sequence). Together with reference TRBV5-4 and TRBJ1-3, the CDR3 gives the full variable domain: ETGVTQSPTHLIKTRGQQVTLRCSSQSGHNTVSWYQQALGQGPQFIFQYYREEENGRGNFPPRFSGLQFPNYSSELNVNALELDDSALYLCASSLAGGNTIYFGEGSWLTVV.

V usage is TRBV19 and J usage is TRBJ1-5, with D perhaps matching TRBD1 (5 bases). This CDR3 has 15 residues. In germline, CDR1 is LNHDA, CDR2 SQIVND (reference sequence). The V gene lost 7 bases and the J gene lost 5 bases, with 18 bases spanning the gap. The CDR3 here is CASTSGRGRDQPQHF. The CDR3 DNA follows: TGTGCCAGTACCTCAGGGCGGGGGAGAGATCAGCCCCAGCATTTT.

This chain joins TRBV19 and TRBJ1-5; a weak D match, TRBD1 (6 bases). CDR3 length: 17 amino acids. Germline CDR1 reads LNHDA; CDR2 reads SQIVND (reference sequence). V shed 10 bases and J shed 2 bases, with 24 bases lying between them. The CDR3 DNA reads TGTGCCACCTACGCGTCGGGGGGCCTGTGGGGCAATCAGCCCCAGCATTTT. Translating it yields CATYASGGLWGNQPQHF.

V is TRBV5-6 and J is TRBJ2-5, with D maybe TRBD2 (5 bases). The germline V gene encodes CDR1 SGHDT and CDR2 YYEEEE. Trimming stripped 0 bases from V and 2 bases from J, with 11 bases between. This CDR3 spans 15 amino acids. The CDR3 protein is CASSLGMLAQETQYF. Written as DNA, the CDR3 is TGTGCCAGCAGCTTGGGAATGCTAGCACAAGAGACCCAGTACTTC.

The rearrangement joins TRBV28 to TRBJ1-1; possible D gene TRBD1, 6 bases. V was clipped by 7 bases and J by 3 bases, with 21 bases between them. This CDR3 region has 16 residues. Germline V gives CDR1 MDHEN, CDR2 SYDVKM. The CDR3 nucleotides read TGTGCCAGCAATTCAGGGGCAGCTCCTTCCCACACTGAAGCTTTCTTT. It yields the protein CASNSGAAPSHTEAFF.

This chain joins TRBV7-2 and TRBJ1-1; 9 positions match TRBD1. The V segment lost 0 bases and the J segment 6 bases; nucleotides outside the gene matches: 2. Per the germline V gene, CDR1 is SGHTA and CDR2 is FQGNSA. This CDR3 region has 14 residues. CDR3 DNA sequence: TGTGCCAGCAGCTTAGCCGGACAGGGGCCTGAAGCTTTCTTT. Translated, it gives CASSLAGQGPEAFF. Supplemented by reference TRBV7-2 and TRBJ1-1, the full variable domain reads GAGVSQSPSNKVTEKGKDVELRCDPISGHTALYWYRQSLGQGLEFLIYFQGNSAPDKSGLPSDRFSAERTGGSVSTLTIQRTQQEDSAVYLCASSLAGQGPEAFFGQGTRLTVV.

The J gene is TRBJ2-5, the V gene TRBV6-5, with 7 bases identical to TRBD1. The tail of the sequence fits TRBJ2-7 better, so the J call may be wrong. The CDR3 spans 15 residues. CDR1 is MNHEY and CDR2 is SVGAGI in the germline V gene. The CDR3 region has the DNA TGTGCCAGCAGTCTTTTTACAGGGGCCGCCTACGAGCAGTACTTC. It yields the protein CASSLFTGAAYEQYF.